These 8 T cell receptor beta chains originate from one sample sequenced in a study of T cell clones after liver transplantation. The protocol was immunoSEQ multiplex PCR, while the TCRdb copy is restricted to in-frame clones and leaves out a portion. Of roughly 100,000 clones listed, around 80% were seen once; the top ten hold about 3%. Sequenced here: CD4+ T cells from blood, sampled around 4 years after liver transplant. The receptors come from a human patient who received a liver transplant. Some T cells here may be from the graft donor.

The rearrangement joins TRBV2 to TRBJ2-7, with D perhaps matching TRBD2 (5 bases). The CDR3 covers 11 residues. Germline V gene lookup returns CDR1 SNHLY and CDR2 FYNNEI. The germline V and J ends were trimmed by 8 bases and 4 bases, with 9 bases remaining between them. In DNA form, the CDR3 reads TGTGCCAGCGGGAGTGAGTACGAGCAGTACTTC. Its protein product is CASGSEYEQYF.

The V and J genes are TRBV7-2 and TRBJ2-2, with TRBD2 matching 11 bases. This CDR3 spans 17 amino acids. V trimming: 5 bases; J trimming: 3 bases; junction bases outside the gene matches: 8. CDR1 is SGHTA and CDR2 is FQGNSA in the germline V gene. The CDR3: CASSRYRTSGHTGELFF. Written as DNA, the CDR3 is TGTGCCAGCAGCCGATACAGGACTAGCGGGCACACCGGGGAGCTGTTTTTT.

The CDR3 spells CASSSQTSGRAHEQYF. CDR3 nucleotides: TGTGCCAGCAGTTCCCAGACTAGCGGGAGGGCCCACGAGCAGTACTTC. The chain links TRBV28 to TRBJ2-7; 14 nucleotides match TRBD2. This CDR3 region has 16 residues. V was clipped by 4 bases and J by 5 bases; unmatched bases: 7. CDR1 MDHEN and CDR2 SYDVKM come from the germline V gene.

The chain recombines TRBV11-2 with TRBJ2-3, with D possibly being TRBD1 or TRBD2 (5 bases each). Germline-derived CDR1 and CDR2 are SGHAT and FQNNGV. V lost 2 bases to trimming and J lost 2 bases, with 17 bases between them. The CDR3 totals 17 residues. CDR3 nucleotide sequence: TGTGCCAGCAGCTTACCCTGGGACCGACTACCCACAGATACGCAGTATTTT. Amino acid sequence: CASSLPWDRLPTDTQYF.

This chain uses TRBV2 with TRBJ2-1, with 8 nucleotides matching TRBD2. V shed 8 bases and J 7 bases; nucleotides not matched to a gene: 13. The CDR3 spans 15 residues. The germline V gene encodes CDR1 SNHLY and CDR2 FYNNEI. CDR3 sequence: CASRMTRLANNEQFF. The CDR3, as DNA: TGTGCCAGCCGGATGACGAGACTAGCGAATAATGAGCAGTTCTTC. The complete variable domain, with remaining parts taken from reference TRBV2 and TRBJ2-1, reads EPEVTQTPSHQVTQMGQEVILRCVPISNHLYFYWYRQILGQKVEFLVSFYNNEISEKSEIFDDQFSVERPDGSNFTLKIRSTKLEDSAMYFCASRMTRLANNEQFFGPGTRLTVL.

The chain is built from TRBV5-4 and TRBJ2-1; 10 bases are a match to TRBD1. The V segment lost 4 bases and the J segment 10 bases; nucleotides outside the gene matches: 17. The CDR3 totals 17 residues. CDR1 is SGHNT and CDR2 is YYREEE in the germline V gene (reference sequence). The CDR3 coding sequence is TGTGCCAGCAGCCCGAGATCAGGGGACAGGGGTGAAGGCGAGCAGTTCTTC. Encoded protein: CASSPRSGDRGEGEQFF.

The chain recombines TRBV7-3 with TRBJ2-3, with D possibly being TRBD2 (7 bases). CDR3 length: 17 amino acids. Trimming shortened V by 5 bases and J by 4 bases, and 22 bases separated the two germline ends. Germline assignment: CDR1 SGHTA and CDR2 FQGTGA. For the CDR3, the DNA is TGTGCCAGCAGCCTTATGGGGGGGCGCGTCTATCCAGATACGCAGTATTTT. It translates to CASSLMGGRVYPDTQYF.

V usage is TRBV7-9 and J usage is TRBJ1-2, with D uncertain. The V and J ends lost 5 bases and 7 bases respectively, with 11 bases between them. The CDR3 covers 12 residues. Germline V gene lookup returns CDR1 SEHNR and CDR2 FQNEAQ (reference sequence). The CDR3, as DNA: TGTGCCAGCAGCGTAGGAGGAGTTGGCTACACCTTC. It is translated as CASSVGGVGYTF.